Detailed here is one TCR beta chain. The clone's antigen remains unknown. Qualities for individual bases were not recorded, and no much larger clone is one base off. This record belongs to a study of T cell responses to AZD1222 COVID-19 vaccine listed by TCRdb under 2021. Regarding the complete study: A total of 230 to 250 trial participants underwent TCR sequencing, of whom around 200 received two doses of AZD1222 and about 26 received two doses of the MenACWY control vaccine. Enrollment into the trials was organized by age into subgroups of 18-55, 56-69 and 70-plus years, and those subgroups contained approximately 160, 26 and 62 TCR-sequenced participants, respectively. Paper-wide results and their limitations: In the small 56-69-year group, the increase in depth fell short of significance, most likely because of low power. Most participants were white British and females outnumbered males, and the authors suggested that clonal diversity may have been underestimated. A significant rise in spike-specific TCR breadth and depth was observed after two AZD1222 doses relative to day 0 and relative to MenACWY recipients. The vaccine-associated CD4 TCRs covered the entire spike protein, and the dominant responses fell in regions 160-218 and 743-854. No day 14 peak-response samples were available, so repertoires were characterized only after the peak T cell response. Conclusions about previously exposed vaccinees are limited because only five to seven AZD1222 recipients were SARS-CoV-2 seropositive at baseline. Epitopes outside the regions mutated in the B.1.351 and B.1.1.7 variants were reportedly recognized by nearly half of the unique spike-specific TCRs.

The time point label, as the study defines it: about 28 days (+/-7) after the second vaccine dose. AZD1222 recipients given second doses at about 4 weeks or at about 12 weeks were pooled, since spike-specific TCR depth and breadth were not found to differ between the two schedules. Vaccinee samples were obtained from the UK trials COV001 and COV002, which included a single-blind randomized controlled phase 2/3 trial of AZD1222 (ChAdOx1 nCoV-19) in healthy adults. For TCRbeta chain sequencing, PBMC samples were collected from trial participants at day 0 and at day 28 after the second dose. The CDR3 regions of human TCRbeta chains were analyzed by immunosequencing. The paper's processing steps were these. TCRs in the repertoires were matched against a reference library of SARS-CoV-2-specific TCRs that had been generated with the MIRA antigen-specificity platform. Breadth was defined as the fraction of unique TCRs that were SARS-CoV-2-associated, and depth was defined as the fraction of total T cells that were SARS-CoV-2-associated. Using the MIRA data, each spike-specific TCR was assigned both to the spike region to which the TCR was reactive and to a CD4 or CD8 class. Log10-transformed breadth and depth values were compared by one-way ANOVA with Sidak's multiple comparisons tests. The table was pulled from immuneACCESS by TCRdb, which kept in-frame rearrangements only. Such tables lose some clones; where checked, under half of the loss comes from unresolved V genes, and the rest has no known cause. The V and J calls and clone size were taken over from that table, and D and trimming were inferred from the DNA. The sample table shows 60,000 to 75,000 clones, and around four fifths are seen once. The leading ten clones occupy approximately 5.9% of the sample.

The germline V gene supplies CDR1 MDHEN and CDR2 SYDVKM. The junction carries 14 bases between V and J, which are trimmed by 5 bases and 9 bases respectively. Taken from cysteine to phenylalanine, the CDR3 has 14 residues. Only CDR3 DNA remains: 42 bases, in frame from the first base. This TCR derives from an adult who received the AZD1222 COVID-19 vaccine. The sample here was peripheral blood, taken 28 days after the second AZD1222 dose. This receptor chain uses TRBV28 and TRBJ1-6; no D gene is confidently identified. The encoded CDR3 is CASSEGLAVSPLHF. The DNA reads TGTGCCAGCAGTGAGGGATTGGCGGTTTCACCCCTCCACTTT.